Listed here are 10 T cell receptor beta chains from one sample, sequenced in a study of multiple sclerosis patients with progressive multifocal leukoencephalopathy. Time point of the sample: before natalizumab initiation. Some clones are missing from TCRdb's copy, which holds only in-frame ones; the method was immunoSEQ multiplex PCR. The sample shows roughly 28,000 clones, approximately 90% of them seen only once. The sample comprised PBMCs. These receptors came from a human donor with multiple sclerosis.

The chain is built from TRBV11-2 and TRBJ1-4, with D possibly matching TRBD1 (5 bases). Germline CDR1 and CDR2: SGHAT and FQNNGV. The CDR3 extends over 15 amino acids. Deletions cut 5 bases from V and 8 bases from J, with 18 bases between. CDR3: CASSLAVGRQEKLFF. CDR3 sequence (DNA): TGTGCCAGCAGCCTGGCAGTGGGACGGCAGGAAAAACTGTTTTTT.

The V call is TRBV2, the J call TRBJ2-2; unclear D gene. This CDR3 spans 11 amino acids. Germline V CDR1 and CDR2: SNHLY, FYNNEI. Trimming took off 6 bases at V and 7 bases at J, with 6 bases between the two ends. This CDR3 is CASSPFGELFF. CDR3 nucleotides: TGTGCCAGCAGCCCCTTCGGGGAGCTGTTTTTT. The full variable domain, completed using reference TRBV2 and TRBJ2-2, is EPEVTQTPSHQVTQMGQEVILRCVPISNHLYFYWYRQILGQKVEFLVSFYNNEISEKSEIFDDQFSVERPDGSNFTLKIRSTKLEDSAMYFCASSPFGELFFGEGSRLTVL.

This chain connects TRBV19 to TRBJ1-6; 9 nucleotides agree with TRBD1. Germline CDR1 and CDR2: LNHDA and SQIVND (reference sequence). V dropped 1 base and J dropped 10; count of bases not matched to a gene: 5. CDR3 length: 15 residues. CDR3 residues: CASSIATGGRSPLHF. CDR3 coding DNA: TGTGCCAGTAGTATAGCTACAGGGGGCAGGTCACCCCTCCACTTT.

CDR3 nucleotide sequence: TGTGCCAGCAGCTTCCGGGACAGGGGTGGCTACACCTTC. Its translation: CASSFRDRGGYTF. The chain has TRBV7-8 and TRBJ1-2; the match to TRBD1 covers 10 bases. Germline V lookup: CDR1 SGHVS, CDR2 FQNEAQ. The CDR3 has 13 amino acids. The V segment lost 3 bases and the J segment 7 bases; nucleotides outside the gene matches: 2.

The chain couples TRBV18 to TRBJ2-3; TRBD2 is a possible D gene (5 bases). The CDR3 is 14 amino acids. From germline, CDR1 is KGHSH and CDR2 LQKENI. V lost 3 bases, J lost 6 bases, and 13 bases lay in between. In nucleotides, the CDR3 is TGTGCCAGCTCACCCCCAAACCGAGGGGATACGCAGTATTTT. Protein: CASSPPNRGDTQYF.

The chain uses TRBV28 and TRBJ2-5; D might be TRBD2 (6 bases). V lost 6 bases, J lost 5 bases, and 13 bases lay in between. The CDR3 extends over 13 amino acids. Germline CDR1 reads MDHEN; CDR2 reads SYDVKM. CDR3 sequence reads: CASSPWGEETQYF. The CDR3, as DNA: TGTGCCAGCAGCCCCTGGGGGGAGGAGACCCAGTACTTC.

J is TRBJ2-2 and V is TRBV11-3; 9 bases fit TRBD1. J lost 7 bases, V lost 5 bases, and 8 bases had no gene match. Looked up from germline, CDR1 is SGHNT and CDR2 is YENEEA. The CDR3 runs 15 residues. In DNA, the CDR3 is TGTGCCAGCAGCCTGGGACAGGGTGGGAACGGGGAGCTGTTTTTT. Its translation: CASSLGQGGNGELFF.

On this clone itself: An end of the junction does not agree with germline; a read error may underlie this. The rearrangement links TRBV20-1 to TRBJ2-1; no clear D gene. The CDR3 has 11 residues. From germline, CDR1 is DFQATT and CDR2 SNEGSKA (reference sequence). The CDR3 sequence: CSAGEARVEFF. The CDR3 region has the DNA TGCAGTGCTGGAGAGGCAAGGGTAGAGTTCTTC.

The chain recombines TRBV5-1 with TRBJ2-5; TRBD1 is a possible D gene (8 bases). There are 15 residues in the CDR3. Trimming took 5 bases from V and 3 from J, leaving 17 bases between them. Germline V gene data show CDR1 as SGHRS and CDR2 as YFSETQ. CDR3 loop: CASRRGTGREETQYF. The DNA of the CDR3 is TGCGCCAGCAGGCGGGGGACAGGTCGGGAAGAGACCCAGTACTTC.

This clone was detected only once. The chain links TRBV7-8 to TRBJ2-3; D is possibly TRBD2 (7 bases). Trimming pared 0 bases from V and 2 bases from J, leaving 12 bases between. The CDR3 contains 16 residues. From germline, CDR1 is SGHVS and CDR2 FQNEAQ. CDR3 sequence reads: CASSLASGGATDTQYF. The CDR3 region has the DNA TGTGCCAGCAGCTTAGCTAGTGGGGGGGCCACAGATACGCAGTATTTT. Variable domain in full (rest from reference TRBV7-8 and TRBJ2-3): GAGVSQSPRYKVAKRGQDVALRCDPISGHVSLFWYQQALGQGPEFLTYFQNEAQLDKSGLPSDRFFAERPEGSVSTLKIQRTQQEDSAVYLCASSLASGGATDTQYFGPGTRLTVL.